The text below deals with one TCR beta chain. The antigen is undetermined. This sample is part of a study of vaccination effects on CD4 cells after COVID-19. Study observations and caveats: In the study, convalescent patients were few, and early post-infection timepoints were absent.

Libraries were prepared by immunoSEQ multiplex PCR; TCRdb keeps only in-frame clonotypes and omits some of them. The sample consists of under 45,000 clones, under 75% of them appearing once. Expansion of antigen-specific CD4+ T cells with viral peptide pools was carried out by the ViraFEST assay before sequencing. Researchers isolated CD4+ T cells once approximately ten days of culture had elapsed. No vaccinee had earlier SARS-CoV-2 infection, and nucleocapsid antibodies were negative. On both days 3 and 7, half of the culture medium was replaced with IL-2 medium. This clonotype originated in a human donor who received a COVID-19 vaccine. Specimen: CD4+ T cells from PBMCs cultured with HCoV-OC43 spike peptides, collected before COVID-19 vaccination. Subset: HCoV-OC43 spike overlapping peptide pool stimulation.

The DNA for the CDR3 is TGTGCCAGCAGCTTGGGGACAGGCTACGAGCAGTACTTC. This codes for CASSLGTGYEQYF. V usage is TRBV5-4 and J usage is TRBJ2-7; TRBD1 aligns across 7 bases. The ends lost 0 bases at V and 3 bases at J; junction bases unmatched: 0. Looked up from germline, CDR1 is SGHNT and CDR2 is YYREEE (reference sequence). This CDR3 spans 13 amino acids.